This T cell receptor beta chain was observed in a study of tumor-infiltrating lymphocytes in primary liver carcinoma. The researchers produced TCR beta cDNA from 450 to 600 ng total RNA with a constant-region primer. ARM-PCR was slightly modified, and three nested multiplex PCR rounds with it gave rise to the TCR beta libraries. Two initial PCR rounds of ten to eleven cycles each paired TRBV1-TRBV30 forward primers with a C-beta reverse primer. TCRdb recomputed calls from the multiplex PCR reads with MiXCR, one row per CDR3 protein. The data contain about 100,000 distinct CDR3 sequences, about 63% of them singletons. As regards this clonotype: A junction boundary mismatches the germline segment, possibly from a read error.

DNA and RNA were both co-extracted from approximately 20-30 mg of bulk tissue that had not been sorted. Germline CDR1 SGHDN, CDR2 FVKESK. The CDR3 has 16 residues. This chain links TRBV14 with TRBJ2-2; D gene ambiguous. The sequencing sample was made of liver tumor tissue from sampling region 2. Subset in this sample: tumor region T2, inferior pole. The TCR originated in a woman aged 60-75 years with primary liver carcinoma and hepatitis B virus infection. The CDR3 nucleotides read TGTGCGAGCAGCCAAAAAGTCACAGCGAACACCGGGGAGCTGTTTTTT. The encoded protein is CASSQKVTANTGELFF.